This is a list of T cell receptor beta chains from one sample in a study of human T cells and chemical hapten exposure. TCRdb re-derived calls from the RACE reads in MiXCR, one entry per CDR3 protein. The sample has roughly 110,000 distinct CDR3 sequences; around 12% are singletons. Source: whole blood, taken in connection with sensitization to the hapten diphenylcyclopropenone (DPC). These receptors came from a woman in her fifties or sixties with alopecia areata. Some clones in this sample may be carry-over from other donors' samples. CDR3s include the opening cysteine and the closing phenylalanine or tryptophan. The order of the fields is V gene, clone size, J gene, D gene, CDR3 DNA, CDR3 protein. The D gene is left open where the match is weak. Size is omitted from some rows. Given values are once, few, many or a class for expanded clones.

TRBV3-1,few,TRBJ1-2,TRBD1,TGTGCCAGCAGCTACGGGACAGGGAATGGCTACACCTTC,CASSYGTGNGYTF
TRBV24-1,-,TRBJ2-2,-,TGTGCCACCAGTGATTACAGTCCTGGGGACTGGAACACCGGGGAGCTGTTTTTT,CATSDYSPGDWNTGELFF
TRBV4-2,many,TRBJ2-7,TRBD1,TGTGCCAGCAGTCAGGGGGTGGATTACGAGCAGTACTTC,CASSQGVDYEQYF
TRBV28,-,TRBJ2-1,TRBD1,TGTGCCAGCAGTACGACAGGGGGACTGGCTGAGCAGTTCTTC,CASSTTGGLAEQFF
TRBV12-3/TRBV12-4,many,TRBJ1-1,TRBD1,TGTGCCAGCAGCTACAGGGGGCAGGAAGCTTTCTTT,CASSYRGQEAFF
TRBV20-1,-,TRBJ2-1,TRBD2,TGCAGTGCTAGGACTAGCGGGAGGGCCGGAAATGAGCAGTTCTTC,CSARTSGRAGNEQFF
TRBV12-3/TRBV12-4,-,TRBJ2-1,-,TGTGCCAGCAGTTTCACTCGGGCGGAGCAGTTCTTC,CASSFTRAEQFF
TRBV4-3,many,TRBJ2-6,-,TGCGCCAGCAGCCTCGCTGGGGCCAACGTCCTGACTTTC,CASSLAGANVLTF
TRBV3-1,-,TRBJ1-5,TRBD1,TGTGCCAGCAGCCAGGGACAGGGGACTCAGCCCCAGCATTTT,CASSQGQGTQPQHF
TRBV11-2,few,TRBJ1-5,-,TGTGCCAGCAGCTTTGAGGGACACCCAAATCAGCCCCAGCATTTT,CASSFEGHPNQPQHF
TRBV5-1,-,TRBJ2-3,TRBD1,TGCGCCAGCAGCCCCCGACAGGGGAGTACAGATACGCAGTATTTT,CASSPRQGSTDTQYF
TRBV29-1,few,TRBJ1-1,-,TGCAGCGCCCGTGAAGCTTTCTTT,CSAREAFF
TRBV29-1,few,TRBJ1-2,-,TGCAGCGTTGAAGCAGGATTATCCATAGCTAACTATGGCTACACCTTC,CSVEAGLSIANYGYTF
TRBV2,few,TRBJ2-4,-,TGTGCCAGCAGTGGACAGACTCTAGCCAAAAACATTCAGTACTTC,CASSGQTLAKNIQYF
TRBV2,few,TRBJ1-2,TRBD1,TGTGCCAGCAATAGAGGACAGGGGCCTTATGGCTACACCTTC,CASNRGQGPYGYTF
TRBV6-1,many,TRBJ2-1,-,TGTGCCAGTTTTAGGACAGCCGACTCCTACAATGAGCAGTTCTTC,CASFRTADSYNEQFF
TRBV6-5,-,TRBJ2-7,-,TGTGCCAGCTCTCAGGGGCTAGGGGCCTACGAGCAGTACTTC,CASSQGLGAYEQYF
TRBV7-2,-,TRBJ1-1,-,TGTGCCAGCAGGCCGGCTAATTGGGGAACTGAAGCTTTCTTT,CASRPANWGTEAFF
TRBV4-2,few,TRBJ2-7,-,TGTGCCAGCAGCCAAGGGGCCCTGGGCGAGCAGTACTTC,CASSQGALGEQYF
TRBV5-6,-,TRBJ2-7,-,TGTGCCAGCAGCTTGCCCGGCGCCTACGAGCAGTACTTC,CASSLPGAYEQYF
TRBV12-3/TRBV12-4,few,TRBJ2-1,-,TGTGCCCCTTTAGTCCCGGCCTCTTCCTACAATGAGCAGTTCTTC,CAPLVPASSYNEQFF
TRBV28,-,TRBJ2-7,TRBD1,TGTGCCAGCAGTGGACAGGGGGCGCGATACGAGCAGTACTTC,CASSGQGARYEQYF
TRBV10-2,few,TRBJ1-1,-,TGCGCCAGCAGCGGGTTTAGGGAGAACACTGAAGCTTTCTTT,CASSGFRENTEAFF
TRBV6-5,-,TRBJ1-1,-,TGTGCCAGCAGTTACTCGACTAGTGCCGGAGCGGAAGCTTTCTTT,CASSYSTSAGAEAFF
TRBV28,few,TRBJ2-3,-,TGTGCCAGCGAGAGAAAGAATACGCAGTATTTT,CASERKNTQYF
TRBV3-1,-,TRBJ1-2,TRBD1,TGTGCCAGCAGCCCCTGGACAGGGACTAACTATGGCTACACCTTC,CASSPWTGTNYGYTF
TRBV19,many,TRBJ2-1,-,TGTGCCAGTAGTATTGGGGTCAGCTCCTACAATGAGCAGTTCTTC,CASSIGVSSYNEQFF
TRBV6-2/TRBV6-3,-,TRBJ1-1,-,TGTGCCAGCAGTTACTCGATCCCCTCAGCGGACACTGAAGCTTTCTTT,CASSYSIPSADTEAFF
TRBV12-3/TRBV12-4,-,TRBJ2-7,-,TGTGCCAGCAGTTTAGCGCCGGGTATCGTGCAGTACTTC,CASSLAPGIVQYF
TRBV4-1,-,TRBJ1-2,TRBD1,TGCGCCAGCAGCCAGGGTTGGGGACAGGGACTATCTGGCTACACCTTC,CASSQGWGQGLSGYTF